The 21 T cell receptor beta chains listed next were all sequenced from one sample in a study of blood T cell repertoires in COVID-19. The method was immunoSEQ multiplex PCR; TCRdb's version includes in-frame clones alone and lacks a portion of them. The sample lists fewer than 200,000 clones, 86% occurring once. Sequencing was performed on PBMCs or T cells enriched from blood (not recorded which). Receptor source: a middle-aged woman in a cohort exposed to, infected with or recovered from COVID-19 (not recorded which).

V usage is TRBV19 and J usage is TRBJ2-1; 8 nucleotides match TRBD2. Germline V CDR1 and CDR2: LNHDA, SQIVND (reference sequence). V shed 5 bases and J 2 bases; nucleotides not matched to a gene: 2. The CDR3 sequence is 14 residues long. DNA for the CDR3: TGTGCCAGTAGTTTTAGCGGGACCTACAATGAGCAGTTCTTC. This encodes CASSFSGTYNEQFF.

The rearrangement links TRBV19 to TRBJ1-2; 9 bases fit TRBD1. V trimming: 7 bases; J trimming: 2 bases; junction bases outside the gene matches: 17. The CDR3 is 18 residues long. Germline V gene data show CDR1 as LNHDA and CDR2 as SQIVND (reference sequence). CDR3 DNA: TGTGCCAGTACCAGACTAAGACTACAAGACAGGGGGAACTATGGCTACACCTTC. Translation: CASTRLRLQDRGNYGYTF.

The J gene is TRBJ1-2, the V gene TRBV4-1; D perhaps matches TRBD1 (5 bases). Trimming took off 1 base at V and 3 bases at J, with 18 bases between the two ends. The CDR3 extends over 17 amino acids. In germline, CDR1 is MGHRA, CDR2 YSYEKL. As DNA, the CDR3 is TGCGCCAGCAGCCAAGGGTCTGGGAGGGGCGGTGACTATGGCTACACCTTC. It translates to CASSQGSGRGGDYGYTF.

This chain uses TRBV5-1 with TRBJ2-7, with D possibly being TRBD1 (6 bases). The germline V and J ends were trimmed by 3 bases and 6 bases, with 16 bases remaining between them. CDR1 and CDR2 from the germline V gene are SGHRS and YFSETQ. CDR3 length: 14 residues. The CDR3 nucleotides read TGCGCCAGCAGCTCAGGGACAAGGGGGAGCGAGCAGTACTTC. Residues: CASSSGTRGSEQYF.

The V gene is TRBV5-1, the J gene TRBJ1-1; 9 positions match TRBD1. Unmatched junction bases numbered 6, after V lost 2 bases and J lost 4 bases. The CDR3 is 15 amino acids. Germline V gives CDR1 SGHRS, CDR2 YFSETQ. The CDR3 nucleotides read TGCGCCAGCAGCTTACAGGGGGCGTCGGGCACTGAAGCTTTCTTT. Translation: CASSLQGASGTEAFF.

The genes are TRBV6-5 and TRBJ2-7; D is uncertain. V was trimmed by 6 bases and J by 2 bases, leaving 8 bases between them. Germline CDR1 reads MNHEY; CDR2 reads SVGAGI. The CDR3 runs 12 residues. The CDR3 reads CASSLLPYEQYF. The CDR3 DNA reads TGTGCCAGCAGCTTACTCCCCTACGAGCAGTACTTC.

V usage is TRBV25-1 and J usage is TRBJ2-3; a weak D match, TRBD1 (6 bases). In germline, CDR1 is MGHDK, CDR2 SYGVNS. The CDR3 has 16 residues. Trimming cost V 4 bases and J 3 bases, with 17 bases left between them. The CDR3 coding sequence is TGTGCCAGCAGTGCAAGACAGGCCAGAGGGACAGATACGCAGTATTTT. Its protein is CASSARQARGTDTQYF.

The CDR3 spells CAAGRYGVGYTF. CDR3 in DNA: TGTGCCGCAGGCAGGTACGGGGTTGGCTACACCTTC. The chain uses TRBV27 and TRBJ1-2; D is unresolved. Germline CDR1 reads MNHEY; CDR2 reads SMNVEV (reference sequence). V lost 11 bases to trimming and J lost 7 bases, with 17 bases between them. This CDR3 spans 12 amino acids.

The chain combines TRBV3-1 (or the pseudogene TRBV3-2) with TRBJ1-1; D is perhaps TRBD1 (5 bases). The CDR3 is 16 amino acids. Between the trimmed V and J ends, which lost 4 bases and 1 base, there was a span of 16 bases. CDR1 and CDR2 from the germline V gene are LGHDT and YNNKEL (reference sequence). The CDR3 here is CASSPTNGGKNTEAFF. The DNA for the CDR3 is TGTGCCAGCAGCCCCACCAACGGGGGGAAGAACACTGAAGCTTTCTTT.

The chain employs TRBV29-1 and TRBJ2-7; 7 nucleotides agree with TRBD2. Germline trimming cut 7 bases from V and 8 bases from J; bases unmatched to any gene: 14. The CDR3 contains 13 residues. Germline V gene sequence: CDR1 SQVTM, CDR2 ANQGSEA. The CDR3 is CSALGGSERQQYF. The CDR3 nucleotides are TGCAGCGCCTTGGGAGGGTCCGAGAGGCAGCAGTACTTC.

The chain employs TRBV7-6 and TRBJ2-1; 7 positions match TRBD2. Germline V gene data show CDR1 as SGHVS and CDR2 as FNYEAQ. The CDR3 covers 17 residues. With 5 bases clipped from V and 3 bases from J, the junction kept 13 bases outside the gene matches. DNA for the CDR3: TGTGCCAGCAGCCGTACGCGTCCGGGAGGTGGCTACAATGAGCAGTTCTTC. Translating it yields CASSRTRPGGGYNEQFF.

The chain uses TRBV4-1 and TRBJ2-3; 9 positions agree with TRBD2. The CDR3 is made up of 16 amino acids. Germline V gives CDR1 MGHRA, CDR2 YSYEKL. Trimming cost V 1 base and J 4 bases; bases outside gene matches: 6. This CDR3 is CASSQGLAGRSDTQYF. The DNA of the CDR3 is TGCGCCAGCAGCCAAGGGCTAGCGGGGAGGTCAGATACGCAGTATTTT.

This clone was counted at least ten times. This chain links TRBV19 with TRBJ2-7; D unresolved. This CDR3 spans 13 amino acids. CDR1 is LNHDA and CDR2 is SQIVND in the germline V gene (reference sequence). The ends were cut back, 3 bases at V and 0 bases at J, with 6 bases in the middle. The CDR3 protein is CASSITSSYEQYF. For the CDR3, the DNA is TGTGCCAGTAGTATTACCAGCTCCTACGAGCAGTACTTC.

This chain connects TRBV7-9 to TRBJ1-3; the match to TRBD1 covers 7 bases. Germline V gives CDR1 SEHNR, CDR2 FQNEAQ (reference sequence). The CDR3 length is 15 residues. With V trimmed by 5 bases and J by 4 bases, 8 bases remained unmatched. The chain's CDR3 is CASSPAQGSGNTIYF. The CDR3 nucleotides read TGTGCCAGCAGCCCTGCACAGGGGTCAGGAAACACCATATATTTT.

The chain uses TRBV7-2 and TRBJ2-1; TRBD1 is a possible D gene (6 bases). CDR3 size: 16 residues. In germline, CDR1 is SGHTA, CDR2 FQGNSA. Trimming removed 6 bases at V and 1 base at J, with 16 bases between. The DNA for the CDR3 is TGTGCCAGCAGTTCTCCTGGACAGACATCCTACAATGAGCAGTTCTTC. Amino acids: CASSSPGQTSYNEQFF. The variable domain in full, with the rest retrieved from reference TRBV7-2 and TRBJ2-1, is GAGVSQSPSNKVTEKGKDVELRCDPISGHTALYWYRQSLGQGLEFLIYFQGNSAPDKSGLPSDRFSAERTGGSVSTLTIQRTQQEDSAVYLCASSSPGQTSYNEQFFGPGTRLTVL.

This chain uses TRBV19 with TRBJ2-2; 12 bases match TRBD2. J gave up 5 bases and V 3 bases, and 10 bases lay outside the gene matches. CDR1 and CDR2 from the germline V gene are LNHDA and SQIVND (reference sequence). The CDR3 length is 18 residues. As DNA, the CDR3 is TGTGCCAGTAGTATTAAGACTAGCGGGAGTGCTAGTACCGGGGAGCTGTTTTTT. Translation: CASSIKTSGSASTGELFF.

This chain joins TRBV4-3 and TRBJ2-1, with 13 bases matching TRBD2. The V gene end was trimmed by 0 bases and the J gene end by 0 bases; junction bases not matched to a gene: 11. The CDR3 totals 21 residues. From germline, CDR1 is LGHNA and CDR2 YSLEER. Here the CDR3 DNA reads TGCGCCAGCAGCCAAGAACTGGGACTAGCGGGAATACCCGTCTCCTACAATGAGCAGTTCTTC. Its translation: CASSQELGLAGIPVSYNEQFF.

Details on this clone: Other DNA sequences in the sample encode the same CDR3. The chain uses TRBV7-2 and TRBJ1-1; D gene uncertain. V was pared by 2 bases and J by 1 base, with 5 bases between. This CDR3 region has 13 residues. The germline CDR1 and CDR2 sequences are SGHTA and FQGNSA. In DNA, the CDR3 is TGTGCCAGCAGCTTAACGGGGAACACTGAAGCTTTCTTT. It encodes CASSLTGNTEAFF. The entire variable domain, with the rest obtained from reference TRBV7-2 and TRBJ1-1, is as follows: GAGVSQSPSNKVTEKGKDVELRCDPISGHTALYWYRQSLGQGLEFLIYFQGNSAPDKSGLPSDRFSAERTGGSVSTLTIQRTQQEDSAVYLCASSLTGNTEAFFGQGTRLTVV.

The chain recombines TRBV27 with TRBJ2-1, with a tentative D call TRBD2 (6 bases). The V gene's germline CDR1 is MNHEY and CDR2 SMNVEV (reference sequence). This CDR3 spans 15 amino acids. V was shortened by 6 bases and J by 0 bases, with 12 bases between the two germline ends. CDR3 amino acids: CASSLDGSSYNEQFF. The CDR3 region has the DNA TGTGCCAGCAGCCTTGACGGGAGCTCCTACAATGAGCAGTTCTTC.

This chain links TRBV5-6 with TRBJ2-7; D gene unclear. Germline lookup yields CDR1 SGHDT and CDR2 YYEEEE. Trimming took 4 bases from V and 7 from J, leaving 15 bases between them. The CDR3 covers 13 residues. The CDR3 spells CASSLTRSQEQYF. As DNA, the CDR3 is TGTGCCAGCAGCCTCACCCGCTCCCAGGAGCAGTACTTC.

The V and J genes are TRBV25-1 and TRBJ2-6, with D possibly matching TRBD1 (6 bases). Per germline, CDR1 MGHDK and CDR2 SYGVNS. The CDR3 covers 15 residues. V lost 6 bases, J lost 2 bases, and 11 bases lay in between. The CDR3 DNA follows: TGTGCCAGCAGACAAGGGGGTACTGGGGCCAACGTCCTGACTTTC. It codes for CASRQGGTGANVLTF. Full variable domain (remainder filled in from reference TRBV25-1 and TRBJ2-6): EADIYQTPRYLVIGTGKKITLECSQTMGHDKMYWYQQDPGMELHLIHYSYGVNSTEKGDLSSESTVSRIRTEHFPLTLESARPSHTSQYLCASRQGGTGANVLTFGAGSRLTVL.